A single sample gave rise to the 30 T cell receptor beta chains below, sequenced in a study of blood T cell repertoires in COVID-19. The method was immunoSEQ multiplex PCR; TCRdb's version includes in-frame clones alone and lacks a portion of them. The sample shows 250,000 or so clones, 70% to 90% of them seen only once. The sequencing sample was made of PBMCs or T cells enriched from blood (not recorded which). Receptor source: a woman aged 40 to 50 with acute COVID-19.

V usage is TRBV28 and J usage is TRBJ1-4; a weak D match, TRBD1 (5 bases). This CDR3 comprises 11 residues. Trimming removed 8 bases from V and 6 bases from J, with 7 bases in between. The germline V gene encodes CDR1 MDHEN and CDR2 SYDVKM. DNA of the CDR3: TGTGCCAGCCGGGGGGATGAAAAACTGTTTTTT. Translation: CASRGDEKLFF.

This chain links TRBV10-2 with TRBJ1-2, with D possibly matching TRBD1 (6 bases). Trimming removed 0 bases at V and 1 base at J, with 6 bases between. The V gene's germline CDR1 is WSHSY and CDR2 SAAADI. The CDR3 totals 14 residues. CDR3 residues: CASSESGGNYGYTF. The DNA of the CDR3 is TGCGCCAGCAGTGAGTCAGGGGGTAACTATGGCTACACCTTC.

V and J are TRBV24-1 and TRBJ1-2; D unresolved. The CDR3 runs 13 residues. Trimming cost V 2 bases and J 7 bases, with 10 bases left between them. The germline V gene has CDR1 KGHDR and CDR2 SFDVKD. This CDR3 reads CATSDSYRSGYTF. CDR3 in DNA: TGTGCCACCAGTGATTCCTACAGATCTGGCTACACCTTC.

The chain has TRBV5-4 and TRBJ1-2; D may be TRBD1 (5 bases). V was pared by 3 bases and J by 6 bases, with 15 bases between. Germline V gene sequence: CDR1 SGHNT, CDR2 YYREEE (reference sequence). The CDR3 is made up of 14 amino acids. DNA of the CDR3: TGTGCCAGCAGCTCGGCAGGGAGGGAGCATGGCTACACCTTC. Its translation: CASSSAGREHGYTF.

The chain combines TRBV7-2 with TRBJ1-4, with D perhaps matching TRBD1 (5 bases). Per the germline V gene, CDR1 is SGHTA and CDR2 is FQGNSA. V gave up 6 bases and J gave up 6 bases, with 14 bases separating them. The CDR3 extends over 14 amino acids. CDR3 sequence (DNA): TGTGCCAGCAGAAAGCCCGGGGGTGATGAAAAACTGTTTTTT. It specifies CASRKPGGDEKLFF.

This chain links TRBV27 with TRBJ1-1; D may be TRBD1 (6 bases). Germline V lookup: CDR1 MNHEY, CDR2 SMNVEV (reference sequence). This CDR3 has 14 residues. V lost 5 bases to trimming and J lost 1 base, with 11 bases between them. In nucleotides, the CDR3 is TGTGCCAGCAGTACTGGACAGAAGAACACTGAAGCTTTCTTT. Translated, it gives CASSTGQKNTEAFF.

V is TRBV4-2 and J is TRBJ1-2, with a possible D match to TRBD1 (5 bases). V was trimmed by 0 bases and J by 1 base, leaving 9 bases between them. In germline, CDR1 is LGHNA, CDR2 YNFKEQ. The CDR3 loop spans 15 amino acids. The CDR3 DNA reads as TGTGCCAGCAGCCAAGAGTCAGGGAATAACTATGGCTACACCTTC. As protein: CASSQESGNNYGYTF.

This chain uses TRBV18 with TRBJ2-1, with 9 positions matching TRBD2. The CDR3 sequence is 16 residues long. Trimming took 3 bases from V and 6 from J; bases not matched to a gene: 9. From germline, CDR1 is KGHSH and CDR2 LQKENI. CDR3 in amino acids: CASSPLRPGLANEQFF. In DNA form, the CDR3 reads TGTGCCAGCTCACCCCTCCGACCGGGACTAGCCAATGAGCAGTTCTTC.

The V call is TRBV6-2 or TRBV6-3, the J call TRBJ2-7, with 11 bases that match TRBD1. CDR1 and CDR2 from the germline V gene are MNHEY and SVGEGT. Losses at the gene ends were 1 base for V and 3 bases for J; bases not matched to a gene: 2. This CDR3 is 15 amino acids long. The CDR3, as DNA: TGTGCCAGCAGTTACTGGGGACAGGGGGACTACGAGCAGTACTTC. Its protein product is CASSYWGQGDYEQYF.

This clone was counted a single time. The chain is built from TRBV21-1 and TRBJ2-7; the D call of TRBD2 is as the table states it, not checked on the DNA. TRBV21-1 is noted as a pseudogene. CDR3 length equals 15 residues. The DNA for the CDR3 is TGTGCCAGCAGCAACCGGGGGTCGGGGGTTTACGAGCAGTACTTC. Encoded protein: CASSNRGSGVYEQYF.

This clone was recorded once. This sequence joins TRBV11-3 and TRBJ2-3; D possibly corresponds to TRBD1 (5 bases). The CDR3 has 14 amino acids. V shed 3 bases and J shed 3 bases, with 10 bases lying between them. Germline V gene data show CDR1 as SGHNT and CDR2 as YENEEA. CDR3 amino acids: CASSFKRGTDTQYF. For the CDR3, the DNA is TGTGCCAGCAGCTTTAAAAGGGGTACAGATACGCAGTATTTT.

The rearrangement links TRBV12-5 to TRBJ2-5, with a weak D call TRBD2 (7 bases). Deletions cut 5 bases from V and 4 bases from J, with 14 bases between. Germline loops: CDR1 LGHNT, CDR2 FRNRAP. The CDR3 runs to 14 residues. For the CDR3, the DNA is TGTGCTAGTGGTGAGGGGGGGGTGGCAGAGACCCAGTACTTC. This translates into CASGEGGVAETQYF.

This chain uses TRBV18 with TRBJ1-5; D may be TRBD1 (5 bases). V was pared by 1 base and J by 6 bases, with 10 bases between. The CDR3 sequence is 14 residues long. The germline V gene has CDR1 KGHSH and CDR2 LQKENI. The CDR3 region has the DNA TGTGCCAGCTCACCACAAAGGGGAGGTCAGCCCCAGCATTTT. Its protein product is CASSPQRGGQPQHF.

This clone has a single count. The chain links TRBV10-1 to TRBJ2-4, with a possible D match to TRBD1 (5 bases). This CDR3 is built from 15 residues. Trimming removed 3 bases from V and 3 bases from J, with 12 bases in between. From germline, CDR1 is WNHNN and CDR2 SYGVQD (reference sequence). The DNA of the CDR3 is TGCGCCAGCAGTGATTCGCTAGGGGTCAAAAACATTCAGTACTTC. Residues: CASSDSLGVKNIQYF.

This rearrangement joins TRBV7-8 to TRBJ1-2; D unclear. The V gene's germline CDR1 is SGHVS and CDR2 FQNEAQ. This CDR3 is built from 15 residues. V gave up 5 bases and J gave up 2 bases, with 15 bases separating them. CDR3 nucleotide sequence: TGTGCCAGCAGCACCCGCCTGATTACAAACTATGGCTACACCTTC. Amino acid sequence: CASSTRLITNYGYTF. Full variable domain (outside the CDR3, taken from reference TRBV7-8 and TRBJ1-2): GAGVSQSPRYKVAKRGQDVALRCDPISGHVSLFWYQQALGQGPEFLTYFQNEAQLDKSGLPSDRFFAERPEGSVSTLKIQRTQQEDSAVYLCASSTRLITNYGYTFGSGTRLTVV.

This rearrangement joins TRBV30 to TRBJ1-6; 7 bases are shared with TRBD1. The CDR3 totals 14 residues. CDR1 and CDR2 (germline): GTSNPN, SVGIG (reference sequence). The J segment lost 10 bases and the V segment lost 5 bases, leaving 11 bases of the junction unmatched. The CDR3 is CAWLVQGVGSPLHF. DNA of the CDR3: TGTGCCTGGCTCGTCCAGGGGGTGGGATCACCCCTCCACTTT.

This chain joins TRBV19 and TRBJ1-6; D is possibly TRBD1 (5 bases). V lost 3 bases, J lost 0 bases, and 12 bases lay in between. Per germline, CDR1 LNHDA and CDR2 SQIVND (reference sequence). The CDR3 consists of 17 residues. The CDR3 coding sequence is TGTGCCAGTAGTATTCAGGGAAGGCGCTCCTATAATTCACCCCTCCACTTT. Protein product: CASSIQGRRSYNSPLHF.

This clone was picked up a small number of times. The V and J genes are TRBV7-2 and TRBJ2-1, with D possibly TRBD2 on 6 matching bases. Germline CDR1 is SGHTA and CDR2 is FQGNSA. CDR3 length: 15 amino acids. Trimming pared 1 base from V and 0 bases from J, leaving 7 bases between. The chain's CDR3 is CASSLVGGSYNEQFF. CDR3 coding DNA: TGTGCCAGCAGCTTAGTGGGAGGCTCCTACAATGAGCAGTTCTTC.

CDR3 bases: TGTGCCAGCAGTTCATACACATACACTGAAGCTTTCTTT. Its translation is CASSSYTYTEAFF. This chain links TRBV28 with TRBJ1-1; no clear D. V was shortened by 4 bases and J by 3 bases, with 9 bases between the two germline ends. From germline, CDR1 is MDHEN and CDR2 SYDVKM. CDR3 length: 13 amino acids.

The genes are TRBV10-1 and TRBJ2-3, with TRBD2 identical over 14 bases. The V and J ends lost 8 bases and 11 bases, in that order; junction bases with no gene match: 12. CDR3 length equals 15 residues. Germline V gene lookup returns CDR1 WNHNN and CDR2 SYGVQD (reference sequence). The CDR3 DNA sequence: TGCGCCAGCTCCCGCTCGGGACTAGCGGGAGTCGTGCAGTATTTT. Translation gives CASSRSGLAGVVQYF.

The gene calls are TRBV11-2 and TRBJ1-1; weak D call: TRBD1 (5 bases). Trimming shortened V by 4 bases and J by 8 bases, and 8 bases separated the two germline ends. Germline CDR1 SGHAT, CDR2 FQNNGV. This CDR3 region has 11 residues. The CDR3 protein is CASSYQGEAFF. The DNA for the CDR3 is TGTGCCAGCAGCTACCAGGGAGAAGCTTTCTTT. Supplemented by reference TRBV11-2 and TRBJ1-1, the full variable domain reads EAGVAQSPRYKIIEKRQSVAFWCNPISGHATLYWYQQILGQGPKLLIQFQNNGVVDDSQLPKDRFSAERLKGVDSTLKIQPAKLEDSAVYLCASSYQGEAFFGQGTRLTVV.

The chain has TRBV13 and TRBJ2-3; 8 bases are a match to TRBD2. Trimming cost V 3 bases and J 4 bases; bases outside gene matches: 9. Per germline, CDR1 PRHDT and CDR2 FYEKMQ (reference sequence). The CDR3 is 16 residues long. CDR3 DNA: TGTGCCAGCAGCTTCTACGGGGGGGCCAAGGCAGATACGCAGTATTTT. Protein product: CASSFYGGAKADTQYF.

The chain employs TRBV18 and TRBJ1-3, with D unclear. V shed 0 bases and J shed 0 bases, with 9 bases lying between them. Germline V gene data show CDR1 as KGHSH and CDR2 as LQKENI. The CDR3 is made up of 16 amino acids. The CDR3 is CASSPPSTDSGNTIYF. In DNA form, the CDR3 reads TGTGCCAGCTCACCACCGAGCACAGACTCTGGAAACACCATATATTTT. Full variable domain (outside the CDR3, taken from reference TRBV18 and TRBJ1-3): NAGVMQNPRHLVRRRGQEARLRCSPMKGHSHVYWYRQLPEEGLKFMVYLQKENIIDESGMPKERFSAEFPKEGPSILRIQQVVRGDSAAYFCASSPPSTDSGNTIYFGEGSWLTVV.

The rearrangement uses TRBV19 and TRBJ2-1, with 8 bases that match TRBD2. This CDR3 spans 19 amino acids. With 3 bases clipped from V and 1 base from J, the junction kept 14 bases outside the gene matches. The germline CDR1 and CDR2 sequences are LNHDA and SQIVND (reference sequence). CDR3 nucleotides: TGTGCCAGTAGTATCGGGGTCTCGCGGGAGGTGTGGTCCTACAATGAGCAGTTCTTC. Translating it yields CASSIGVSREVWSYNEQFF. Full variable domain (missing parts from reference TRBV19 and TRBJ2-1): DGGITQSPKYLFRKEGQNVTLSCEQNLNHDAMYWYRQDPGQGLRLIYYSQIVNDFQKGDIAEGYSVSREKKESFPLTVTSAQKNPTAFYLCASSIGVSREVWSYNEQFFGPGTRLTVL.

V usage is TRBV6-2 or TRBV6-3 and J usage is TRBJ2-7; no definite D call. Germline V lookup: CDR1 MNHEY, CDR2 SVGEGT. There are 13 residues in the CDR3. The ends were cut back, 0 bases at V and 4 bases at J, with 7 bases in the middle. The DNA for the CDR3 is TGTGCCAGCAGTTACTCCGAGGAGTACGAGCAGTACGTC. This sequence encodes CASSYSEEYEQYV.

CDR3 DNA sequence: TGTGCCAGCAGCGCGGGGCCGGCTGGCTACACCTTC. This translates into CASSAGPAGYTF. V usage is TRBV7-9 and J usage is TRBJ1-2, with D possibly matching TRBD1 (5 bases). The CDR3 totals 12 residues. V was pared by 5 bases and J by 7 bases, with 11 bases between. Germline CDR1 is SEHNR and CDR2 is FQNEAQ (reference sequence).

Only a few counts were recorded for this clone. This chain uses TRBV19 with TRBJ2-7, with a tentative D call TRBD1 (6 bases). Per germline, CDR1 LNHDA and CDR2 SQIVND (reference sequence). Trimming removed 8 bases from V and 0 bases from J, with 11 bases in between. The CDR3 extends over 13 amino acids. The CDR3 region has the DNA TGTGCCAGTTTGGACAGAACCTCCTACGAGCAGTACGTC. Translated: CASLDRTSYEQYV.

This clone showed up just once. The chain is built from TRBV13 and TRBJ1-1, with D maybe TRBD1 (5 bases). V shed 1 base and J shed 12 bases, with 9 bases lying between them. The CDR3 is 11 residues long. Germline CDR1 and CDR2: PRHDT and FYEKMQ (reference sequence). CDR3 bases: TGTGCCAGCAGCTTAGCCGGGACTTCTTTCTTT. As protein: CASSLAGTSFF.

This clone was observed once. This chain joins TRBV11-2 and TRBJ1-2; 7 nucleotides match TRBD1. From germline, CDR1 is SGHAT and CDR2 FQNNGV. Germline trimming cut 5 bases from V and 7 bases from J; bases unmatched to any gene: 10. CDR3 size: 14 residues. CDR3 coding DNA: TGTGCCAGCAGCCCCGGACAGGTTAATGGTGGCTACACCTTC. Encoded protein: CASSPGQVNGGYTF. The complete variable domain, with remaining parts taken from reference TRBV11-2 and TRBJ1-2, reads EAGVAQSPRYKIIEKRQSVAFWCNPISGHATLYWYQQILGQGPKLLIQFQNNGVVDDSQLPKDRFSAERLKGVDSTLKIQPAKLEDSAVYLCASSPGQVNGGYTFGSGTRLTVV.

The V call is TRBV2, the J call TRBJ2-3; TRBD2 aligns across 10 bases. Trimming cost V 6 bases and J 0 bases; bases outside gene matches: 6. Germline V gene data show CDR1 as SNHLY and CDR2 as FYNNEI. CDR3 size: 16 residues. CDR3 sequence: CASRRTSGYSTDTQYF. The CDR3 DNA reads as TGTGCCAGCAGGAGGACTAGCGGCTACAGCACAGATACGCAGTATTTT.